This T cell receptor (beta chain) is drawn from a study of human T cells and chemical hapten exposure. Overall study: Slight volume differences across pooled libraries mainly accounted for varying per-sample TCR yields.

This clonotype was seen many times. In the source study's methods: Ranging from about 23,224 to 750,000, TCR counts per sample had a median value of 95,638. TCRdb itself ran the RACE reads through MiXCR, one entry per CDR3 protein. The V and J calls were not made by the authors but by TCRdb's processing. The data show more than 70,000 distinct CDR3 sequences, 11% seen once. Looked up from germline, CDR1 is MGHRA and CDR2 is YSYEKL. V lost 0 bases to trimming and J lost 4 bases, with 8 bases between them. There are 14 residues in the CDR3. Described time point: patch test 2, 6 weeks after DPC sensitization. Regarding treatment: therapeutic diphenylcyclopropenone sensitization with weekly scalp DPC.

The sequence came from a man younger than 30 with alopecia areata. Some clones in this sample may be carry-over from other donors' samples. V usage is TRBV4-1 and J usage is TRBJ2-3; D possibly corresponds to TRBD2 (5 bases). The sample was whole blood, taken in connection with sensitization to the hapten diphenylcyclopropenone (DPC). The CDR3 DNA reads as TGCGCCAGCAGCCAAGATAAGGGAGCAGATACGCAGTATTTT. It specifies CASSQDKGADTQYF.